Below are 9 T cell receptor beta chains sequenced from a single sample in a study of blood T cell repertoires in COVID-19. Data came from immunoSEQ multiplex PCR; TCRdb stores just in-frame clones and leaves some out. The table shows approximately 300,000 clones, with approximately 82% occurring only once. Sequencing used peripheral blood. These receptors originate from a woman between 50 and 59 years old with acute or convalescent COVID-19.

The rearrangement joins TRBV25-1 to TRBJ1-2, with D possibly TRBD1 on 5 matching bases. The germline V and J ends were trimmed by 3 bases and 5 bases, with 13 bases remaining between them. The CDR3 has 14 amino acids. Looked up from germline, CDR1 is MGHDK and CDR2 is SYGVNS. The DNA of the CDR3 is TGTGCCAGCAGTGATGGGGGGTACCTGTATGGCTACACCTTC. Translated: CASSDGGYLYGYTF.

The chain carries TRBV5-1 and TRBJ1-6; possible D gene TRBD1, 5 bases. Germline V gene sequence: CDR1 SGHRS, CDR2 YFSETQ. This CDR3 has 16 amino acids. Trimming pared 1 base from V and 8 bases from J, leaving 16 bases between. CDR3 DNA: TGCGCCAGCAGCTTGAGCGGGGGTGGTGAGGATTCACCCCTCCACTTT. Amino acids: CASSLSGGGEDSPLHF.

The chain's CDR3 is CASSLAEWAKNIQYF. The CDR3 DNA is TGTGCCAGCAGCTTGGCAGAATGGGCCAAAAACATTCAGTACTTC. The chain recombines TRBV5-5 with TRBJ2-4; no firm D call. The CDR3 covers 15 residues. Germline V gene lookup returns CDR1 SGHKS and CDR2 YYEKEE (reference sequence). Trimming removed 0 bases at V and 1 base at J, with 8 bases between.

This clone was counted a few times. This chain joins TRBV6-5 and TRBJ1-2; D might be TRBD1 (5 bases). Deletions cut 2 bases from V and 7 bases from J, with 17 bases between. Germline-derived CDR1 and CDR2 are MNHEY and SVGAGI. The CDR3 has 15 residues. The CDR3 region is CASSYRQPDRSGYTF. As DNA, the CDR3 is TGTGCCAGCAGTTACCGACAGCCCGACCGGAGTGGCTACACCTTC.

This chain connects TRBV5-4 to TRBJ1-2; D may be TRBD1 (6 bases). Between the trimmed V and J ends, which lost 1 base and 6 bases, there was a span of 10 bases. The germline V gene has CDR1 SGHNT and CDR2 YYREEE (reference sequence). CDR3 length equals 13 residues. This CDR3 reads CASSLRGKDGYTF. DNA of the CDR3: TGTGCCAGCAGCTTGAGGGGGAAGGATGGCTACACCTTC.

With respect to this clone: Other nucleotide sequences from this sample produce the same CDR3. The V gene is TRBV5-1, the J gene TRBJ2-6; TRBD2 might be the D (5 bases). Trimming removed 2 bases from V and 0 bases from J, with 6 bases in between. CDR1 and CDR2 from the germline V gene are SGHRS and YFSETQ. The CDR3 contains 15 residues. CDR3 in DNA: TGCGCCAGCAGCTTAGGGAGCTCTGGGGCCAACGTCCTGACTTTC. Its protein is CASSLGSSGANVLTF.

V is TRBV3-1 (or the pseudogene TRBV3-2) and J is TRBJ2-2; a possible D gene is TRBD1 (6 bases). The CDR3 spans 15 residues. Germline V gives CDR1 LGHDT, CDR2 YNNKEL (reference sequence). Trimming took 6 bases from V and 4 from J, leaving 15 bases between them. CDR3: CASRGSGARTGELFF. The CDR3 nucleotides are TGTGCCAGCAGGGGGTCAGGGGCGCGCACCGGGGAGCTGTTTTTT.

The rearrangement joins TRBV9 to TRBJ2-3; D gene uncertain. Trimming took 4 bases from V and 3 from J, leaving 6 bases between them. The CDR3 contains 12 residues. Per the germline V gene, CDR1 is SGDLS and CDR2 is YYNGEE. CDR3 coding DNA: TGTGCCAGCAGCTTCCCGACAGATACGCAGTATTTT. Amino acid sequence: CASSFPTDTQYF.

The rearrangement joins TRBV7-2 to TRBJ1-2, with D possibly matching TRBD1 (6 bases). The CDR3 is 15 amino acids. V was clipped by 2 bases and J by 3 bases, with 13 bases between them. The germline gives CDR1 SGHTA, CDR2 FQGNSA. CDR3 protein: CASSLRQGKDYGYTF. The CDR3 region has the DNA TGTGCCAGCAGCTTACGGCAGGGGAAGGACTATGGCTACACCTTC.